The 30 T cell receptor beta chains reported below all come from one sample, sequenced in a study of regulatory T cells in long-lasting Graves disease. Both iRepertoire HTBI primers and Arm-PCR of CDR3 regions were used to build the TCR beta libraries. TCRdb used MiXCR to reprocess the multiplex PCR reads, holding one entry per CDR3 protein. The sample has hundreds of thousands of distinct CDR3 sequences; over 15% are singletons. The sample's time point: newly diagnosed GD, antithyroid drugs for less than 3 months. From RNA extracted from PBMCs, the TCR library was made. These same data were also listed under a study on T cells in Graves' hyperthyroidism and ophthalmopathy.

The sample here was peripheral blood mononuclear cells (PBMCs), taken at new diagnosis, from a patient treated with antithyroid drugs. Receptors were obtained from a middle-aged man with Graves disease.

In DNA form, the CDR3 reads TGCGCCAGCAGCTTGGTCCAGGGGCGCACCGGGGAGCTGTTTTTT. It encodes CASSLVQGRTGELFF. This chain links TRBV5-1 with TRBJ2-2, with D possibly matching TRBD1 (6 bases). The CDR3 consists of 15 residues. The V gene lost 0 bases and the J gene lost 4 bases, with 10 bases spanning the gap. Germline CDR1 SGHRS, CDR2 YFSETQ.

This clonotype appeared many times. This chain links TRBV7-9 with TRBJ2-5; D is unclear. This CDR3 contains 13 residues. Trimming removed 5 bases at V and 3 bases at J, with 10 bases between. Germline CDR1 and CDR2: SEHNR and FQNEAQ (reference sequence). In nucleotides, the CDR3 is TGTGCCAGCAGCGGAAGAAGTAAAGAGACCCAGTACTTC. Amino acids: CASSGRSKETQYF.

This clonotype was counted many times. The chain combines TRBV20-1 with TRBJ2-3; 7 nucleotides align to TRBD1. V dropped 6 bases and J dropped 2; count of bases not matched to a gene: 17. Germline CDR1 is DFQATT and CDR2 is SNEGSKA (reference sequence). The CDR3 is 17 amino acids. CDR3 DNA sequence: TGCAGTGCCCCCGAAAGGACAGGAGCTTTCTTCACAGATACGCAGTATTTT. As protein: CSAPERTGAFFTDTQYF.

This clonotype was picked up a small number of times. The DNA for the CDR3 is TGTGCCAGCAGCCGCGGGACGGGGTATTCACCCCTCCACTTT. This gives the protein CASSRGTGYSPLHF. The V gene is TRBV12-3 or TRBV12-4, the J gene TRBJ1-6, with D maybe TRBD1 (5 bases). The CDR3 totals 14 residues. Deletions cut 6 bases from V and 8 bases from J, with 14 bases between.

The rearrangement joins TRBV9 to TRBJ2-1, with a weak D call TRBD2 (7 bases). The V gene lost 0 bases and the J gene lost 4 bases, with 11 bases spanning the gap. Looked up from germline, CDR1 is SGDLS and CDR2 is YYNGEE. This CDR3 is built from 15 residues. In nucleotides, the CDR3 is TGTGCCAGCAGCGTAGAGGGGGGGAGTTACAATGAGCAGTTCTTC. Translated: CASSVEGGSYNEQFF.

This clonotype was counted at least ten times. The chain recombines TRBV7-9 with TRBJ1-6; D remains ambiguous. CDR3 size: 15 residues. Trimming removed 5 bases from V and 8 bases from J, with 16 bases in between. CDR1 is SEHNR, CDR2 FQNEAQ, per germline (reference sequence). DNA for the CDR3: TGTGCCAGCAGCCCAAGGACGGCACTGGATTCACCCCTCCACTTT. Protein product: CASSPRTALDSPLHF.

The sample holds many counts of this clonotype. This rearrangement joins TRBV12-3 or TRBV12-4 to TRBJ2-3; tentative D call: TRBD1 (6 bases). The CDR3 covers 15 residues. V shed 3 bases and J shed 1 base, with 11 bases lying between them. This CDR3 reads CASSLRAGGTDTQYF. The CDR3 DNA follows: TGTGCCAGCAGTTTGAGGGCAGGGGGCACAGATACGCAGTATTTT.

This rearrangement joins TRBV5-6 to TRBJ2-1; TRBD1 aligns across 9 bases. In germline, CDR1 is SGHDT, CDR2 YYEEEE. There are 16 residues in the CDR3. With 0 bases clipped from V and 9 bases from J, the junction kept 10 bases outside the gene matches. The CDR3 DNA sequence: TGTGCCAGCAGCTTGGGGGGACGACAGGGGGGCGGTGAGCAGTTCTTC. As protein: CASSLGGRQGGGEQFF.

The chain couples TRBV9 to TRBJ1-2; TRBD1 aligns across 10 bases. This CDR3 comprises 15 residues. The junction had 10 bases not matched to a gene; V was cut back by 5 bases and J by 6 bases. Per germline, CDR1 SGDLS and CDR2 YYNGEE. The CDR3 sequence is CASSSPGQGLNGYTF. For the CDR3, the DNA is TGTGCCAGCAGTTCCCCGGGACAGGGGTTGAATGGCTACACCTTC.

This clonotype was seen ten or more times. CDR3 bases: TGTGCCAGCAGCCAATTCGGGTACTACAATGAGCAGTTCTTC. It is translated as CASSQFGYYNEQFF. The chain has TRBV3-1 and TRBJ2-1; D is uncertain. The length of the CDR3 is 14 residues. The V gene's germline CDR1 is LGHDT and CDR2 YNNKEL (reference sequence). V gave up 2 bases and J gave up 3 bases, with 8 bases separating them.

This clonotype was recorded at least ten times. This rearrangement joins TRBV27 to TRBJ1-5; tentative D call: TRBD1 (6 bases). This CDR3 is built from 15 residues. V lost 4 bases, J lost 1 base, and 11 bases lay in between. The germline CDR1 and CDR2 sequences are MNHEY and SMNVEV (reference sequence). The CDR3 DNA is TGTGCCAGCAGTTATAAGACAGGAAGCAATCAGCCCCAGCATTTT. Translated, it gives CASSYKTGSNQPQHF.

This clonotype was counted at least ten times. The chain links TRBV5-5 to TRBJ1-6; TRBD1 matches at 8 bases. Trimming cost V 2 bases and J 5 bases; bases outside gene matches: 3. The CDR3 sequence is 15 residues long. Germline assignment: CDR1 SGHKS and CDR2 YYEKEE (reference sequence). The CDR3 here is CASSLKQGDNSPLHF. CDR3 in DNA: TGTGCCAGCAGCTTAAAACAGGGGGATAATTCACCCCTCCACTTT.

The CDR3 coding sequence is TGTGCCACTACCCGGGACAGGGTGGCAGATACGCAGTATTTT. Protein sequence: CATTRDRVADTQYF. The chain carries TRBV6-1 and TRBJ2-3, with 9 bases that match TRBD1. Trimming removed 10 bases from V and 4 bases from J; junction bases left unmatched: 9. This CDR3 region has 14 residues. CDR1 MNHNS and CDR2 SASEGT come from the germline V gene.

The chain carries TRBV24-1 and TRBJ2-2, with a possible D match to TRBD1 (6 bases). Germline CDR1 KGHDR, CDR2 SFDVKD. The V end lost 1 base, the J end lost 1 base, and 9 bases lay between the germline ends. The length of the CDR3 is 16 residues. This CDR3 is CATSDLRTENTGELFF. CDR3 coding DNA: TGTGCCACCAGTGATTTAAGGACAGAGAACACCGGGGAGCTGTTTTTT.

About this clonotype itself: A read error likely explains this, since a far larger clone differs by one base. The V gene is TRBV7-2, the J gene TRBJ2-1, with unresolved D. The CDR3 totals 15 residues. CDR1 is SGHTA, CDR2 FQGNSA, per germline. With 1 base removed from V and 10 bases from J, the gap between germline ends came to 17 bases. The CDR3: CASSLVPQSRYEQFF. The CDR3 nucleotides read TGTGCCAGCAGCTTAGTCCCGCAGAGCCGCTACGAGCAGTTCTTC.

As concerns this clonotype: The junction differs from germline at one of its ends, possibly a read error. The V call is TRBV28, the J call TRBJ1-1; no reliable D call. Germline CDR1 and CDR2: MDHEN and SYDVKM. This CDR3 contains 13 residues. CDR3 loop: CASSTQGRAEASF. The CDR3 region has the DNA TGTGCCAGCAGTACCCAAGGTCGGGCTGAAGCTTCCTTT.

This clonotype was seen at least ten times. CDR3 region: CASSPPGNQPQHF. The DNA for the CDR3 is TGTGCCAGCAGTCCCCCCGGCAATCAGCCCCAGCATTTT. This chain joins TRBV2 and TRBJ1-5, with no clear D. Looked up from germline, CDR1 is SNHLY and CDR2 is FYNNEI. The CDR3 is 13 amino acids. Trimming pared 5 bases from V and 2 bases from J, leaving 7 bases between. Looking up the rest from reference TRBV2 and TRBJ1-5 gives the full variable domain: EPEVTQTPSHQVTQMGQEVILRCVPISNHLYFYWYRQILGQKVEFLVSFYNNEISEKSEIFDDQFSVERPDGSNFTLKIRSTKLEDSAMYFCASSPPGNQPQHFGDGTRLSIL.

This chain connects TRBV7-2 to TRBJ2-2; D gene unclear. The germline gives CDR1 SGHTA, CDR2 FQGNSA. V shed 5 bases and J shed 5 bases, with 15 bases lying between them. The CDR3 has 15 amino acids. CDR3: CASSPSGPRTGELFF. In nucleotides, the CDR3 is TGTGCCAGCAGCCCCTCCGGGCCCCGGACCGGGGAGCTGTTTTTT.

The chain recombines TRBV6-1 with TRBJ1-5, with a weak D call TRBD1 (5 bases). The CDR3 sequence is 14 residues long. Germline CDR1 MNHNS, CDR2 SASEGT. The ends were cut back, 6 bases at V and 3 bases at J, with 12 bases in the middle. The CDR3 loop reads CASRGEQLNQPQHF. The CDR3, as DNA: TGTGCCAGCAGGGGGGAACAGCTCAATCAGCCCCAGCATTTT.

The gene calls are TRBV9 and TRBJ1-1; the D gene is possibly TRBD1 (5 bases). V was shortened by 2 bases and J by 4 bases, with 12 bases between the two germline ends. Germline CDR1 reads SGDLS; CDR2 reads YYNGEE. This CDR3 region has 14 residues. The CDR3 DNA reads TGTGCCAGCAGCGTCGGACATTTGAGCACTGAAGCTTTCTTT. Protein: CASSVGHLSTEAFF.

This sequence joins TRBV19 and TRBJ1-5; 7 bases line up with TRBD1. The CDR3 is made up of 14 amino acids. V lost 6 bases and J lost 4; bases outside the gene matches: 6. Germline V gives CDR1 LNHDA, CDR2 SQIVND (reference sequence). The CDR3 spells CASRGGTENQPQHF. In nucleotides, the CDR3 is TGTGCCAGTAGAGGCGGGACAGAGAATCAGCCCCAGCATTTT.

The rearrangement links TRBV11-2 to TRBJ2-3, with 11 nucleotides matching TRBD2. Trimming cost V 5 bases and J 6 bases; bases outside gene matches: 7. The germline gives CDR1 SGHAT, CDR2 FQNNGV. This CDR3 has 15 residues. The CDR3 protein is CASSKGLAASDTQYF. The DNA for the CDR3 is TGTGCCAGCAGCAAGGGACTAGCGGCATCGGATACGCAGTATTTT.

This clonotype has ten or more counts. V is TRBV5-1 and J is TRBJ2-1; no clear D gene. The V end was cut by 4 bases, the J end by 0 bases, with 8 bases between. The V gene's germline CDR1 is SGHRS and CDR2 YFSETQ. The CDR3 totals 14 residues. CDR3 bases: TGCGCCAGCAGCCAAGGATCCTCCTACAATGAGCAGTTCTTC. Its translation: CASSQGSSYNEQFF. Filled out from reference TRBV5-1 and TRBJ2-1, the complete variable domain reads KAGVTQTPRYLIKTRGQQVTLSCSPISGHRSVSWYQQTPGQGLQFLFEYFSETQRNKGNFPGRFSGRQFSNSRSEMNVSTLELGDSALYLCASSQGSSYNEQFFGPGTRLTVL.

This clonotype showed up many times. This rearrangement joins TRBV7-9 to TRBJ2-3; 9 bases match TRBD1. V lost 6 bases, J lost 4 bases, and 8 bases stayed unmatched. CDR1 is SEHNR, CDR2 FQNEAQ, per germline (reference sequence). The CDR3 has 15 amino acids. The CDR3 loop is CASSSGTGRADTQYF. The CDR3 DNA follows: TGTGCCAGCAGTTCCGGGACAGGGCGGGCAGATACGCAGTATTTT. Filled out from reference TRBV7-9 and TRBJ2-3, the complete variable domain reads DTGVSQNPRHKITKRGQNVTFRCDPISEHNRLYWYRQTLGQGPEFLTYFQNEAQLEKSRLLSDRFSAERPKGSFSTLEIQRTEQGDSAMYLCASSSGTGRADTQYFGPGTRLTVL.

At least ten counts were recorded for this clonotype. The chain combines TRBV5-1 with TRBJ2-3; D is unresolved. This CDR3 has 15 amino acids. Germline CDR1 SGHRS, CDR2 YFSETQ. V gave up 2 bases and J gave up 3 bases, with 13 bases separating them. The CDR3 sequence is CASSFTGFETDTQYF. DNA for the CDR3: TGCGCCAGCAGCTTCACCGGGTTCGAGACAGATACGCAGTATTTT.

This clonotype has at least ten counts. The chain joins TRBV5-1 to TRBJ1-6; 9 bases match TRBD1. The length of the CDR3 is 16 residues. The V gene's germline CDR1 is SGHRS and CDR2 YFSETQ. After removal of 2 bases from V and 7 bases from J, the junction contained 7 bases not matched to a gene. CDR3 residues: CASSFSGTGKNSPLHF. CDR3 DNA: TGCGCCAGCAGCTTCTCCGGGACAGGGAAAAATTCACCCCTCCACTTT.

This clonotype has only a few counts. The V and J genes are TRBV3-1 and TRBJ1-1; D gene ambiguous. The V end was cut by 6 bases, the J end by 0 bases, with 14 bases between. The CDR3 length is 15 residues. From germline, CDR1 is LGHDT and CDR2 YNNKEL (reference sequence). CDR3 protein: CASRRAGSMNTEAFF. CDR3 DNA: TGTGCCAGCAGGCGGGCCGGGAGTATGAACACTGAAGCTTTCTTT.

The chain is built from TRBV28 and TRBJ1-5; maybe TRBD1 (6 bases). The CDR3 consists of 16 residues. Trimming stripped 3 bases from V and 4 bases from J, with 16 bases between. Germline-derived CDR1 and CDR2 are MDHEN and SYDVKM. The DNA for the CDR3 is TGTGCCAGCAGTTTGGGCATCTCAGGGGAAAATCAGCCCCAGCATTTT. Its protein is CASSLGISGENQPQHF. Looking up the rest from reference TRBV28 and TRBJ1-5 gives the full variable domain: DVKVTQSSRYLVKRTGEKVFLECVQDMDHENMFWYRQDPGLGLRLIYFSYDVKMKEKGDIPEGYSVSREKKERFSLILESASTNQTSMYLCASSLGISGENQPQHFGDGTRLSIL.

At least ten counts were recorded for this clonotype. The J gene is TRBJ1-5, the V gene TRBV20-1, with no clear D. CDR1 DFQATT and CDR2 SNEGSKA come from the germline V gene (reference sequence). The CDR3 has 12 amino acids. V lost 3 bases, J lost 3 bases, and 6 bases lay in between. CDR3 nucleotides: TGCAGTGCTAGTTTCTTCAATCAGCCCCAGCATTTT. It codes for CSASFFNQPQHF.

The chain links TRBV29-1 to TRBJ1-2; possibly TRBD1 for D (5 bases). The CDR3 loop spans 12 amino acids. Trimming pared 0 bases from V and 4 bases from J, leaving 6 bases between. CDR1 is SQVTM and CDR2 is ANQGSEA in the germline V gene. CDR3 in DNA: TGCAGCGTTGAAGAAACAGGCTATGGCTACACCTTC. This translates into CSVEETGYGYTF.